The T cell receptor beta chain under discussion was sequenced for a study of beta chain features in type 1 diabetes. Whole-study context: Healthy donors resembled patients in age, gender and cell yields. Study outcomes and limitations: Among patients with Type 1 diabetes, TCRB CDR3s were moderately but significantly shorter in every one of the four CD4+ subsets.

On average, the one heparinised blood draw given by each donor was about 100 mL. Each sorted population was over 98% pure. cDNA synthesis used the whole RNA isolate, giving expressed TCRB sequences. The read count averaged about 3.6 million across naive, central memory and regulatory T cell samples. Only in-frame clones appear in the TCRdb table, and some are missing; sequencing was by immunoSEQ multiplex PCR. The sample lists about 650,000 clones; about an eighth were seen once. This clone has more than one count but fewer than ten. Its matching antigen is unknown. This CDR3 contains 14 residues. Trimming removed 3 bases at V and 8 bases at J, with 16 bases between. Germline CDR1 is GTSNPN and CDR2 is SVGIG (reference sequence).

The chain employs TRBV30 and TRBJ1-4; D remains ambiguous. The sample taken for sequencing was naive CD4+ T cells from blood. The sequence was obtained from a man aged 30-40 years with type 1 diabetes. The CDR3 loop is CAWSMDPRQEKLFF. The DNA of the CDR3 is TGTGCCTGGAGCATGGATCCCCGGCAGGAAAAACTGTTTTTT.